This entry lists 3 T cell receptor beta chains sequenced from one sample in a study of cytomegalovirus exposure and HLA in healthy donors (dated by TCRdb to about 2017). Libraries were prepared through the immunoSEQ multiplex PCR assay. The multiplex PCR relied on a mix of 60 forward primers for TCR Vbeta segments and 13 reverse primers for TCR Jbeta segments. In its TCRdb copy, this immuneACCESS table keeps in-frame sequences only and misses some clones. Where compared with another copy, unresolved V genes explain less than half of these, and the others have no known cause. The sample table contains about 180,000 clones; only one count was recorded for 82% of them. Of the sample, 1.5% is held by the ten largest clones. Sequencing was done on a sample of PBMCs. The receptors were gathered from a man in his forties in good health and CMV-seronegative.

This clone was counted between two and nine times. V usage is TRBV11-2 and J usage is TRBJ2-3, with 8 bases lining up with TRBD2. J gave up 5 bases and V 2 bases, and 6 bases lay outside the gene matches. This CDR3 comprises 15 residues. CDR1 is SGHAT, CDR2 FQNNGV, per germline. CDR3 sequence: CASSLSAGAGDTQYF. In DNA, the CDR3 is TGTGCCAGCAGCTTATCAGCGGGGGCAGGAGATACGCAGTATTTT.

The J gene is TRBJ1-2, the V gene TRBV11-2; maybe TRBD1 (6 bases). Germline lookup yields CDR1 SGHAT and CDR2 FQNNGV. V was trimmed by 5 bases and J by 2 bases, leaving 18 bases between them. The CDR3 is 16 amino acids. The CDR3 reads CASSGHEGDGNYGYTF. In DNA form, the CDR3 reads TGTGCCAGCAGCGGGCACGAGGGGGATGGAAACTATGGCTACACCTTC.

V gene TRBV5-5 combines with J gene TRBJ1-1, with a possible D match to TRBD1 (6 bases). V gave up 4 bases and J gave up 7 bases, with 14 bases separating them. Germline V lookup: CDR1 SGHKS, CDR2 YYEKEE (reference sequence). The CDR3 sequence is 13 residues long. CDR3 sequence (DNA): TGTGCCAGCAGCGCGTACGGACAGCTTGAAGCTTTCTTT. It codes for CASSAYGQLEAFF.